This section outlines one T cell receptor beta chain sequence together with its context. Measured with immunoSEQ multiplex PCR; TCRdb has only the in-frame clones, and not every one. The table lists approximately 90,000 clones, around 87% of them singletons, with about 4% in the top ten. The CDR3 length is 14 residues. Germline V lookup: CDR1 MNHEY, CDR2 SVGAGI. The V and J ends lost 8 bases and 0 bases respectively, with 11 bases between them. This sample is drawn from a study of OX40 agonist ivuxolimab in advanced cancers. Turning to the study itself: Eligibility admitted prior anti-PD-1, anti-PD-L1 or anti-CTLA-4 therapy; 40% to 50% had some.

The sampling schedule covered blood at baseline, cycle 4 day 1, and cycle 7 day 1. This sequence was found in an adult with an advanced solid tumor such as melanoma, head and neck, liver or kidney cancer. This chain connects TRBV6-5 to TRBJ1-3; no clear D. This material consisted of CD4+ or CD8+ T cells sorted from blood, taken in a trial of the OX40 agonist ivuxolimab. This CDR3 reads CASQDGYSGNTIYF. CDR3 nucleotide sequence: TGTGCCAGCCAAGACGGTTACTCTGGAAACACCATATATTTT.